The 26 T cell receptor beta chains in this list originate from one sample, sequenced in a study of identical twins. Each CDR3 protein is one row after TCRdb ran MiXCR on the 5' RACE reads. The sample yields just under 650,000 distinct CDR3 sequences, around 7.4% seen once. These sequences were also reported in another study, on yellow fever vaccine responses in identical twins.

The specimen was PBMCs. Every receptor here comes from a woman under 30 in good health.

This chain joins TRBV20-1 and TRBJ1-2; D is ambiguous. The CDR3 consists of 12 residues. Germline V gene lookup returns CDR1 DFQATT and CDR2 SNEGSKA (reference sequence). The germline V and J ends were trimmed by 6 bases and 2 bases, with 10 bases remaining between them. The CDR3 DNA reads TGCAGTGCCTGGGGATTCAACTATGGCTACACCTTC. This sequence encodes CSAWGFNYGYTF.

This clonotype was seen many times. The chain carries TRBV5-1 and TRBJ1-6, with D possibly TRBD1 on 6 matching bases. The germline CDR1 and CDR2 sequences are SGHRS and YFSETQ. This CDR3 region has 14 residues. Trimming removed 0 bases at V and 7 bases at J, with 8 bases between. The CDR3 region is CASSLDRANSPLHF. The DNA for the CDR3 is TGCGCCAGCAGCTTGGACAGGGCCAATTCACCCCTCCACTTT.

This clonotype has more than one count but fewer than ten. V and J are TRBV5-1 and TRBJ2-2; TRBD2 might be the D (6 bases). The CDR3 is made up of 14 amino acids. In germline, CDR1 is SGHRS, CDR2 YFSETQ. Deletions cut 7 bases from V and 5 bases from J, with 15 bases between. The DNA of the CDR3 is TGCGCCAGCGTAGAAGGGGCGGGAACCGGGGAGCTGTTTTTT. The encoded protein is CASVEGAGTGELFF.

This sequence joins TRBV5-1 and TRBJ2-3; a weak D match, TRBD2 (6 bases). This CDR3 contains 13 residues. CDR1 is SGHRS and CDR2 is YFSETQ in the germline V gene. Trimming took off 4 bases at V and 6 bases at J, with 12 bases between the two ends. This CDR3 reads CASSNGGMDTQYF. The CDR3 nucleotides are TGCGCCAGCAGCAACGGGGGTATGGATACGCAGTATTTT.

This clonotype has just a few counts. The chain employs TRBV9 and TRBJ2-1; 7 bases are shared with TRBD2. Germline V lookup: CDR1 SGDLS, CDR2 YYNGEE. This CDR3 has 17 amino acids. V gave up 4 bases and J gave up 0 bases; unmatched junction bases: 10. The CDR3 DNA is TGTGCCAGCAGCCCCCGAGGGAGCGGGACCTCCTACAATGAGCAGTTCTTC. It specifies CASSPRGSGTSYNEQFF.

In this sample, this clonotype turned up a few times. The genes are TRBV7-3 and TRBJ2-5; D unclear. The CDR3 runs to 14 residues. CDR1 and CDR2 (germline): SGHTA, FQGTGA. With 5 bases removed from V and 4 bases from J, the gap between germline ends came to 14 bases. CDR3 loop: CASSPLGVGETQYF. The CDR3 DNA is TGTGCCAGCAGCCCCCTAGGTGTGGGAGAGACCCAGTACTTC. The entire variable domain, with the rest obtained from reference TRBV7-3 and TRBJ2-5, is as follows: GAGVSQTPSNKVTEKGKYVELRCDPISGHTALYWYRQSLGQGPEFLIYFQGTGAADDSGLPNDRFFAVRPEGSVSTLKIQRTERGDSAVYLCASSPLGVGETQYFGPGTRLLVL.

The rearrangement links TRBV3-1 to TRBJ1-1; D not certain. The CDR3 runs to 17 residues. Germline values: CDR1 LGHDT, CDR2 YNNKEL (reference sequence). The ends were cut back, 0 bases at V and 0 bases at J, with 14 bases in the middle. The CDR3 is CASSQEVTALMNTEAFF. CDR3 nucleotide sequence: TGTGCCAGCAGCCAAGAAGTAACAGCCCTCATGAACACTGAAGCTTTCTTT.

This clonotype showed up many times. V usage is TRBV20-1 and J usage is TRBJ2-5; D not certain. V was pared by 2 bases and J by 5 bases, with 3 bases between. Germline values: CDR1 DFQATT, CDR2 SNEGSKA (reference sequence). The CDR3 length is 10 residues. In DNA, the CDR3 is TGCAGTGCTAGAAGCGAGACCCAGTACTTC. Its translation: CSARSETQYF.

V is TRBV29-1 and J is TRBJ2-5; the D call may be TRBD1 or TRBD2 (5 bases each). The ends were cut back, 7 bases at V and 10 bases at J, with 25 bases in the middle. The germline gives CDR1 SQVTM, CDR2 ANQGSEA. The CDR3 has 14 amino acids. CDR3 DNA: TGCAGCGACGCGACCGGGACGGCCGCCGGTGTCCAGTACTTC. Translated, it gives CSDATGTAAGVQYF.

This clonotype has only a few counts. The chain combines TRBV20-1 with TRBJ2-3; 8 bases are a match to TRBD2. The CDR3 sequence is 14 residues long. Germline-derived CDR1 and CDR2 are DFQATT and SNEGSKA (reference sequence). V lost 4 bases, J lost 3 bases, and 6 bases stayed unmatched. CDR3 sequence: CSAIKRETTDTQYF. CDR3 nucleotides: TGCAGTGCTATCAAGCGGGAGACAACAGATACGCAGTATTTT.

This chain links TRBV3-1 with TRBJ1-3, with 8 bases aligning to TRBD1. The CDR3 contains 15 residues. CDR1 LGHDT and CDR2 YNNKEL come from the germline V gene (reference sequence). V shed 4 bases and J 3 bases; nucleotides not matched to a gene: 5. CDR3 nucleotides: TGTGCCAGCAGCCTGGACAGGGTATTTGGAAACACCATATATTTT. As protein: CASSLDRVFGNTIYF.

This clonotype was detected many times. Sequence at one end of the junction differs from germline and may be a read error. The chain employs TRBV24-1 and TRBJ1-1; 10 positions match TRBD1. Germline loops: CDR1 KGHDR, CDR2 SFDVKD. The CDR3 totals 14 residues. CDR3 in amino acids: CATSPGQGNAEAFF. CDR3 nucleotide sequence: TGTGCCACCAGTCCGGGACAGGGGAACGCTGAAGCTTTCTTT.

Only a few counts were recorded for this clonotype. V and J are TRBV5-6 and TRBJ2-3; the D is unclear. The CDR3 covers 15 residues. Germline-derived CDR1 and CDR2 are SGHDT and YYEEEE. Trimming pared 0 bases from V and 0 bases from J, leaving 8 bases between. The CDR3 sequence: CASSLGALSTDTQYF. CDR3 coding DNA: TGTGCCAGCAGCTTGGGGGCCCTAAGCACAGATACGCAGTATTTT.

This chain links TRBV7-9 with TRBJ2-2; 7 nucleotides match TRBD1. From germline, CDR1 is SEHNR and CDR2 FQNEAQ (reference sequence). There are 14 residues in the CDR3. J lost 6 bases, V lost 8 bases, and 9 bases had no gene match. The chain's CDR3 is CASEDRRRSGELFF. The DNA for the CDR3 is TGTGCCAGCGAGGACAGGCGGAGATCCGGGGAGCTGTTTTTT. Supplemented by reference TRBV7-9 and TRBJ2-2, the full variable domain reads DTGVSQNPRHKITKRGQNVTFRCDPISEHNRLYWYRQTLGQGPEFLTYFQNEAQLEKSRLLSDRFSAERPKGSFSTLEIQRTEQGDSAMYLCASEDRRRSGELFFGEGSRLTVL.

This CDR3 is CASSQDALAGGGETQYF. The CDR3 DNA reads TGTGCCAGCAGCCAAGATGCGCTAGCGGGGGGCGGGGAGACCCAGTACTTC. This chain joins TRBV3-1 and TRBJ2-5; 11 nucleotides line up with TRBD2. The CDR3 sequence is 17 residues long. J was trimmed by 5 bases and V by 0 bases; bases with no gene match: 8. The germline gives CDR1 LGHDT, CDR2 YNNKEL (reference sequence).

This clonotype was counted only a few times. The CDR3 loop reads CASSKALDRGRDQPQHF. The CDR3 DNA is TGTGCCAGCAGCAAAGCCCTCGACAGGGGACGAGATCAGCCCCAGCATTTT. The V and J genes are TRBV21-1 and TRBJ1-5; TRBD1 was called by the table and not checked on the DNA. TRBV21-1 is termed a pseudogene. The CDR3 has 17 amino acids.

The table lists this clonotype with a few counts. This chain links TRBV28 with TRBJ2-1; TRBD2 matches 12 bases. CDR1 is MDHEN and CDR2 is SYDVKM in the germline V gene. This CDR3 contains 20 residues. Trimming removed 3 bases from V and 0 bases from J; junction bases left unmatched: 12. The CDR3 DNA reads TGTGCCAGCAGTTTCCCAACCGGGACTAGCGGGTTAAGCTCCTACAATGAGCAGTTCTTC. Translating gives CASSFPTGTSGLSSYNEQFF.

This rearrangement joins TRBV7-8 to TRBJ2-2; maybe TRBD1 (6 bases). V lost 0 bases and J 8 bases, leaving 7 bases between the germline ends. Germline V gene lookup returns CDR1 SGHVS and CDR2 FQNEAQ. This CDR3 contains 13 residues. CDR3 in DNA: TGTGCCAGCAGCTTAGCCCAGGGGGGGGAGCTGTTTTTT. This gives the protein CASSLAQGGELFF.

Only a few counts were recorded for this clonotype. The V gene is TRBV6-1, the J gene TRBJ2-3, with no clear D. Trimming took 2 bases from V and 4 from J, leaving 10 bases between them. This CDR3 comprises 14 residues. CDR1 is MNHNS and CDR2 is SASEGT in the germline V gene. The chain's CDR3 is CASSELGFSDTQYF. The DNA of the CDR3 is TGTGCCAGCAGTGAATTGGGCTTTTCAGATACGCAGTATTTT.

Only a few counts were recorded for this clonotype. The rearrangement links TRBV11-3 to TRBJ2-6; perhaps TRBD1 as D (6 bases). CDR3 length: 16 amino acids. Germline CDR1 is SGHNT and CDR2 is YENEEA. V lost 11 bases to trimming and J lost 0 bases, with 17 bases between them. CDR3 sequence reads: CACQGKAASGANVLTF. The DNA for the CDR3 is TGTGCCTGCCAGGGGAAGGCAGCCTCTGGGGCCAACGTCCTGACTTTC.

The rearrangement links TRBV5-1 to TRBJ2-2, with 9 bases matching TRBD2. CDR1 is SGHRS and CDR2 is YFSETQ in the germline V gene. The trim removed 0 bases at V and 6 bases at J, leaving 6 bases unmatched. The CDR3 contains 16 residues. The CDR3 loop reads CASSLEAGGRAGELFF. CDR3 nucleotides: TGCGCCAGCAGCTTGGAGGCGGGAGGGCGAGCCGGGGAGCTGTTTTTT.

This clonotype has ten or more counts. The V gene is TRBV20-1, the J gene TRBJ1-1; D not resolved. V gave up 6 bases and J gave up 1 base, with 9 bases separating them. This CDR3 region has 12 residues. Germline V gives CDR1 DFQATT, CDR2 SNEGSKA (reference sequence). The CDR3 DNA sequence: TGCAGTGCCCCGATTGGGAACACTGAAGCTTTCTTT. Its protein is CSAPIGNTEAFF.

This clonotype was seen ten or more times. V gene TRBV5-1 combines with J gene TRBJ1-2; D might be TRBD1 (6 bases). The CDR3 has 14 residues. Germline assignment: CDR1 SGHRS and CDR2 YFSETQ. V lost 0 bases to trimming and J lost 1 base, with 7 bases between them. The CDR3 DNA reads as TGCGCCAGCAGCTTGGGAGGGGGTAACTATGGCTACACCTTC. This encodes CASSLGGGNYGYTF.

This clonotype was seen just once. At one boundary the junction diverges from the germline segment, which might be a read error. The chain couples TRBV5-1 to TRBJ2-5; TRBD1 might be the D (6 bases). The CDR3 covers 14 residues. In germline, CDR1 is SGHRS, CDR2 YFSETQ. The CDR3 DNA sequence: TGCGCCTGCAGCTTGTACAGGGTTGGAGAGACCCAGTACTTC. Protein: CACSLYRVGETQYF.

This clonotype was seen many times. The rearrangement joins TRBV12-3 or TRBV12-4 to TRBJ1-1; unclear D gene. V lost 0 bases and J lost 1, with 6 bases in between. The CDR3 is made up of 14 amino acids. CDR3 sequence (DNA): TGTGCCAGCAGTTTAGCGCTCGGGAACACTGAAGCTTTCTTT. This translates into CASSLALGNTEAFF.

This clonotype was seen many times. The chain joins TRBV5-6 to TRBJ2-3; D is undetermined. The CDR3 is 14 amino acids. Trimming removed 0 bases at V and 5 bases at J, with 10 bases between. From germline, CDR1 is SGHDT and CDR2 YYEEEE. The CDR3 DNA follows: TGTGCCAGCAGCTTGGCTAGTGTTGGAGATACGCAGTATTTT. The encoded protein is CASSLASVGDTQYF.